Shown below are 5 T cell receptor beta chains from a single sample sequenced in a study of T cells in localized non-small cell lung cancer. Sequenced by immunoSEQ multiplex PCR; TCRdb stores in-frame clones only, minus some. The sample contains over 65,000 clones, approximately 84% of which appear only once. The specimen was peripheral blood, collected before any cancer treatment. Every receptor here comes from a female donor of 60 years or more with stage I lung adenocarcinoma.

The rearrangement uses TRBV7-6 and TRBJ2-1; 12 bases are a match to TRBD2. Germline V CDR1 and CDR2: SGHVS, FNYEAQ. With 1 base clipped from V and 4 bases from J, the junction kept 14 bases outside the gene matches. This CDR3 is 20 amino acids long. In nucleotides, the CDR3 is TGTGCCAGCAGCTTAGTGCCCCCCTGGACTAGCGGGGAGCTATACAATGAGCAGTTCTTC. This sequence encodes CASSLVPPWTSGELYNEQFF.

The chain carries TRBV6-1 and TRBJ2-3; TRBD1 matches at 7 bases. This CDR3 region has 14 residues. The junction had 4 bases not matched to a gene; V was cut back by 4 bases and J by 3 bases. Per the germline V gene, CDR1 is MNHNS and CDR2 is SASEGT. The CDR3 bases are TGTGCCAGCAGTGCGCCAGGGGGAACAGATACGCAGTATTTT. Translated: CASSAPGGTDTQYF.

This clone was seen just once. The chain recombines TRBV7-3 with TRBJ2-1; a possible D gene is TRBD2 (5 bases). The CDR3 is made up of 16 amino acids. V was trimmed by 4 bases and J by 2 bases, leaving 15 bases between them. The germline CDR1 and CDR2 sequences are SGHTA and FQGTGA. DNA of the CDR3: TGTGCCAGCAGCTCCTTTGCGAGCGGAGCCTACAATGAGCAGTTCTTC. This encodes CASSSFASGAYNEQFF.

The rearrangement links TRBV4-3 to TRBJ1-1; D ambiguous. Germline lookup yields CDR1 LGHNA and CDR2 YSLEER. Trimming took 0 bases from V and 1 from J, leaving 3 bases between them. The CDR3 length is 13 residues. The CDR3 DNA follows: TGCGCCAGCAGCCAAGACAGGAACACTGAAGCTTTCTTT. Its translation is CASSQDRNTEAFF.

This chain uses TRBV11-3 with TRBJ2-2; D is perhaps TRBD1 or TRBD2 (5 bases each). Germline CDR1 is SGHNT and CDR2 is YENEEA. Trimming cost V 1 base and J 4 bases, with 13 bases left between them. The CDR3 spans 16 residues. The CDR3 spells CASSLAGRTGTGELFF. CDR3 in DNA: TGTGCCAGCAGCTTAGCGGGGCGGACGGGCACCGGGGAGCTGTTTTTT.